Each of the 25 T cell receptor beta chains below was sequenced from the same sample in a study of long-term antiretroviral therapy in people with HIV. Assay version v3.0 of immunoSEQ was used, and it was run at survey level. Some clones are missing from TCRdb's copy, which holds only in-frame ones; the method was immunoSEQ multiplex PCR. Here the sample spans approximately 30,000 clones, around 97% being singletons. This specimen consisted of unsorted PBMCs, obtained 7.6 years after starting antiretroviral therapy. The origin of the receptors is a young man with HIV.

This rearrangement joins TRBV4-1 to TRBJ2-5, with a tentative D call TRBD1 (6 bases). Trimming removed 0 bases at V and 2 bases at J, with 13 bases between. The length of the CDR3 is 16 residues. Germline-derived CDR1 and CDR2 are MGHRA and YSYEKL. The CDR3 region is CASSQDNVDRQETQYF. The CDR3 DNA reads TGCGCCAGCAGCCAAGATAACGTCGACAGGCAAGAGACCCAGTACTTC.

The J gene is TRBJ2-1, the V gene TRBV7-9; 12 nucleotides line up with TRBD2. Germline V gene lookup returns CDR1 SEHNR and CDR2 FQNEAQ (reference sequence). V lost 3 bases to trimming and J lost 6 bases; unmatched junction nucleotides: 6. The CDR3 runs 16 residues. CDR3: CASSLTSGRRFNEQFF. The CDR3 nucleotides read TGTGCCAGCAGCTTGACTAGCGGGAGACGGTTCAATGAGCAGTTCTTC.

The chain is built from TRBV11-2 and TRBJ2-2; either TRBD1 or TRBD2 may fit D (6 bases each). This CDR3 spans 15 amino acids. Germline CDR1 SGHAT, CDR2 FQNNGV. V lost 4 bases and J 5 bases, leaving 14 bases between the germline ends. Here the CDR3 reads CASSSLTGATGELFF. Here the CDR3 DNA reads TGTGCCAGCAGCTCCCTGACGGGGGCGACCGGGGAGCTGTTTTTT.

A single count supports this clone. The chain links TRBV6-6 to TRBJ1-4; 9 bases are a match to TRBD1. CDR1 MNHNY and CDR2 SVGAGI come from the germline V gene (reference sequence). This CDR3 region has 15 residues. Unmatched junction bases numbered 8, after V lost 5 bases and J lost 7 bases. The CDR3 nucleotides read TGTGCCAGCAGTCCACCGGACAGGGGCGGTGAAAAACTGTTTTTT. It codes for CASSPPDRGGEKLFF.

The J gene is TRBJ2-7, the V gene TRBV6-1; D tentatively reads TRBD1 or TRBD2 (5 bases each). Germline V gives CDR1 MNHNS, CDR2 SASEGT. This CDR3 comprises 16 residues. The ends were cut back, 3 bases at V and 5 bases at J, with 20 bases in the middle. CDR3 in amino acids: CASSDLFGTKRHEQYF. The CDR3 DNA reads TGTGCCAGCAGTGACCTATTCGGGACGAAACGCCACGAGCAGTACTTC.

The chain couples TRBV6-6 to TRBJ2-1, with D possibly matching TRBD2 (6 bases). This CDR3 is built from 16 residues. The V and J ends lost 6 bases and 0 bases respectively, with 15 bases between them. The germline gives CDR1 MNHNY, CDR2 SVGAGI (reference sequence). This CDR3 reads CASSRGTVSSYNEQFF. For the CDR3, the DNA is TGTGCCAGCAGCCGCGGGACGGTGAGCTCCTACAATGAGCAGTTCTTC.

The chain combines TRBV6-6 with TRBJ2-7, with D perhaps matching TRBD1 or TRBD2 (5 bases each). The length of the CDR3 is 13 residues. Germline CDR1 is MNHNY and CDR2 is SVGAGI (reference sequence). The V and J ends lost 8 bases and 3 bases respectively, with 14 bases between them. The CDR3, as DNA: TGTGCCAGCGCAAGAGAGGGGTACTACGAGCAGTACTTC. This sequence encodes CASAREGYYEQYF.

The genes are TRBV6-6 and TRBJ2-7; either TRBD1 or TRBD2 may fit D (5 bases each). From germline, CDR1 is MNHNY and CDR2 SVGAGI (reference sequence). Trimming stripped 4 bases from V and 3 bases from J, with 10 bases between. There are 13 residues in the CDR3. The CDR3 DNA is TGTGCCAGCAGTTGGGGGACGGGCTACGAGCAGTACTTC. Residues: CASSWGTGYEQYF.

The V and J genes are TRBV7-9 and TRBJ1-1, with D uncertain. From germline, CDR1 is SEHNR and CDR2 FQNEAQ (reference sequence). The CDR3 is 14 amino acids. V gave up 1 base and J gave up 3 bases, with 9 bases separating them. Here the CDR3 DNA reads TGTGCCAGCAGCTTAGTGGCTGCGCACACTGAAGCTTTCTTT. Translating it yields CASSLVAAHTEAFF.

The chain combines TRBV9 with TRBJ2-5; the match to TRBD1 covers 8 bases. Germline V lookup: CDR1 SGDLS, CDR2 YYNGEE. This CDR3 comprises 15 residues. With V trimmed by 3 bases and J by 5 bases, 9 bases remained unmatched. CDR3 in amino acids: CASSGQGTRMETQYF. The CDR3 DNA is TGTGCCAGCAGCGGACAGGGGACGCGCATGGAGACCCAGTACTTC.

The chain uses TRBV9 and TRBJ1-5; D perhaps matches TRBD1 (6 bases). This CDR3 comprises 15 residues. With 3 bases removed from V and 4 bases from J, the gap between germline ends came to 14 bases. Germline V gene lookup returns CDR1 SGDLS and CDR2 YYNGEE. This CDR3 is CASSGLDSPNQPQHF. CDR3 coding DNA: TGTGCCAGCAGCGGCCTGGACAGCCCTAATCAGCCCCAGCATTTT.

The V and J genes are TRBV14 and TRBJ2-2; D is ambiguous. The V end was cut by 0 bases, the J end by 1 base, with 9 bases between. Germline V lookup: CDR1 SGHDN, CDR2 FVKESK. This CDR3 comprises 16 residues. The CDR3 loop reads CASSQDVPRNTGELFF. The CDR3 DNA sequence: TGTGCCAGCAGCCAAGATGTGCCTAGGAACACCGGGGAGCTGTTTTTT.

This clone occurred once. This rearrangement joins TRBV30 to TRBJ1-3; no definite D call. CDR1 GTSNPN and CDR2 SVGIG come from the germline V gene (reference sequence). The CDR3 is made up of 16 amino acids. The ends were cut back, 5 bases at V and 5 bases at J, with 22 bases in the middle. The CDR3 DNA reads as TGTGCCTGGGACCCCTCGCGGGCCCCCGGCCGAAACACCATATATTTT. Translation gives CAWDPSRAPGRNTIYF.

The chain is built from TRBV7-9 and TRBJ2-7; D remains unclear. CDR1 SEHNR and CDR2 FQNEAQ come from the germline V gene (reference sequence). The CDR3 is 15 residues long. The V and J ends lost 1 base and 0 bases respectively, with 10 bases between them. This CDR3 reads CASSLGRPVSYEQYF. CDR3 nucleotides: TGTGCCAGCAGCTTAGGACGGCCGGTCTCCTACGAGCAGTACTTC.

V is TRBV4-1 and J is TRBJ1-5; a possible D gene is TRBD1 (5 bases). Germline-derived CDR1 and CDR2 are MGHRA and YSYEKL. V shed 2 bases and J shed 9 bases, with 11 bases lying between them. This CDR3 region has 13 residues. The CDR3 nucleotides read TGCGCCAGCAGCCAATCAGGGAACAGGCCCCAGCATTTT. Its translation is CASSQSGNRPQHF.

In DNA form, the CDR3 reads TGTGCCAGCCCCAAGGAGGCTAATAAGAGTGTGAACACTGAAGCTTTCTTT. Residues: CASPKEANKSVNTEAFF. This chain joins TRBV7-3 and TRBJ1-1, with D unresolved. V was pared by 8 bases and J by 0 bases, with 22 bases between. Per germline, CDR1 SGHTA and CDR2 FQGTGA. The CDR3 totals 17 residues.

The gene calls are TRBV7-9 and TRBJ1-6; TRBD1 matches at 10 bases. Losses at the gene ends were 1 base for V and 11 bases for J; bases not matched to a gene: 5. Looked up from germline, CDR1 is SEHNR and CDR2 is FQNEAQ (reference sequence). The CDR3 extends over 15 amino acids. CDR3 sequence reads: CASSLEGTGVPPLHF. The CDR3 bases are TGTGCCAGCAGCTTAGAGGGGACAGGGGTACCACCCCTCCACTTT.

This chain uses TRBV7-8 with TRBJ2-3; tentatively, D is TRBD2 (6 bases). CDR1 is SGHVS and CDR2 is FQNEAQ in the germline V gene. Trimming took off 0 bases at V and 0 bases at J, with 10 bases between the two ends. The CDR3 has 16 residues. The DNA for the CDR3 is TGTGCCAGCAGCTTAGCGGGGGACTCTAGCACAGATACGCAGTATTTT. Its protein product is CASSLAGDSSTDTQYF.

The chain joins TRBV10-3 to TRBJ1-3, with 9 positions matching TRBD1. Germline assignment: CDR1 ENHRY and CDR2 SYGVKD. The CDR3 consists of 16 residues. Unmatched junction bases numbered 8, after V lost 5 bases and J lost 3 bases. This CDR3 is CAISQTGQGYGNTIYF. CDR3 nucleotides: TGTGCCATCAGTCAAACGGGACAGGGTTATGGAAACACCATATATTTT.

The CDR3 loop is CAWSGDSQQYF. DNA for the CDR3: TGTGCCTGGAGTGGCGATAGTCAGCAGTACTTC. This sequence joins TRBV30 and TRBJ2-7; D not resolved. In germline, CDR1 is GTSNPN, CDR2 SVGIG (reference sequence). Trimming cost V 1 base and J 8 bases, with 9 bases left between them. The CDR3 consists of 11 residues.

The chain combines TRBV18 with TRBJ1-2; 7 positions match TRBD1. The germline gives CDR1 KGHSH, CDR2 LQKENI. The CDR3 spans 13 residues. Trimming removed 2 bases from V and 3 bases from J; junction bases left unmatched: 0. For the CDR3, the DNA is TGTGCCAGCTCACCAGGACAGGACTATGGCTACACCTTC. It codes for CASSPGQDYGYTF.

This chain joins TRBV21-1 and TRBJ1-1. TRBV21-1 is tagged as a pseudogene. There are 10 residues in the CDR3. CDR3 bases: TGTGCCAGCAGTTTGTATGAAGCTTTCTTT. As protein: CASSLYEAFF.

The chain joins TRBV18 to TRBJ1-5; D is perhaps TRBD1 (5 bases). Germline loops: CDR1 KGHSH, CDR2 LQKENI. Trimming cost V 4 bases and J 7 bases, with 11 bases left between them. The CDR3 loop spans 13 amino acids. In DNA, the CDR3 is TGTGCCAGCTCACGGAGGGACGGACAGCCCCAGCATTTT. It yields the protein CASSRRDGQPQHF.

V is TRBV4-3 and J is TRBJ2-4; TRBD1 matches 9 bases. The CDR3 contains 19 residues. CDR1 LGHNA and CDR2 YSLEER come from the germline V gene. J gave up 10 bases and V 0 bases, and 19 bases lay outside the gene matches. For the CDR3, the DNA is TGCGCCAGCAGCCAAGATAGAGGTGACACAGGGGGCGCAGGGACAATTCAGTACTTC. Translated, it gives CASSQDRGDTGGAGTIQYF.

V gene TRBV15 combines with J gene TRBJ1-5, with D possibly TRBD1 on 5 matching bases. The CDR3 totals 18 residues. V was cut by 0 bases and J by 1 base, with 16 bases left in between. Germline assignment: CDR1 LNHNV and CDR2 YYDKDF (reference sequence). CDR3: CATSRDPRAGGSNQPQHF. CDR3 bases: TGTGCCACCAGCAGAGACCCCAGGGCTGGTGGAAGCAATCAGCCCCAGCATTTT.